This record looks at one T cell receptor (beta chain) sequence and its context. This clone turned up a few times. What antigen it recognizes has not been identified. The input lacks base qualities; no much larger clone sits a single base away. TCRbeta CDR3 regions were amplified from genomic DNA using the immunoSEQ Assay, a bias-controlled multiplex PCR. Regarding the original processing steps: The number of nucleated cells in each sample was estimated by amplification of reference gene primers within the assay. Sequence reads were collapsed and filtered to measure the absolute abundance of every unique TCRbeta CDR3 rearrangement. For each sample, productive Simpson clonality was calculated as the square root of Simpson's diversity index across productive rearrangements. Drawn from immuneACCESS, this table holds only the in-frame rearrangements with V and J called that TCRdb kept. Clones are partly lost; checked studies trace under half to an unresolved V gene and leave the rest unexplained. That table furnishes V, J and clone size, whereas the DNA furnished D and trimming. The sample has about 29,000 clones on record, about 80% of them singletons. The top ten hold 35% to 55% of the sample.

Measured from the cysteine to the phenylalanine, the CDR3 is 14 residues long. The DNA shown is the 42-base CDR3, in frame from base 1. Trimming accounts for 6 bases at V and 2 bases at J, while the number of junction bases matched to no gene is 5. The CDR1 and CDR2 encoded by the germline V gene (reference sequence) are LNHNV and YYDKDF. This sample is part of a study of blood T cell repertoires in COVID-19 (TCRdb year 2020). Context from the whole study: Samples from collaborators originated in the United States, Italy and Spain and spanned both the acute and convalescent phases of COVID-19. The material from the prospective study consisted of cDNA or gDNA derived from T cells, B-cell-depleted T cells, or PBMCs. Deeply sampled blood TCRbeta repertoires from subjects exposed to, actively infected with, or recovered from COVID-19 were included in the dataset. The repertoires were released in a freely available public database meant as a resource for research on the immune response to SARS-CoV-2. The samples were drawn from the first 160 participants of the ongoing ImmuneRACE study and from 1,254 subjects provided by 6 global collaborators. Sample metadata almost always included a de-identified subject ID, COVID-19 status, age in years and sex. HLA class I and class II types, where available, came from metadata supplied by the sample provider rather than from assay-based typing. Results the study describes overall, beyond this receptor: How much clinical and demographic metadata was included differed by source and by participant, and the metadata was provided uncurated.

Each collaborating institution followed its own protocols to collect whole blood in K2EDTA tubes. Collaborator samples were shipped for TCRbeta analysis as frozen whole blood, isolated PBMCs, or DNA extracted from either sample type. This clonotype was sampled from a woman aged 70-85 years with acute or convalescent COVID-19. Source material: peripheral blood. Here the chain combines TRBV15 and TRBJ2-7, with 9 bases in between that match TRBD1. This receptor carries the CDR3 CATSKDRGPYEQYF. The DNA reads TGTGCCACCAGTAAGGACAGGGGCCCCTACGAGCAGTACTTC.